This TCR beta chain appears in the sequencing data of a study of post-analysis software for immune sequencing data. About the research overall: Relapsing-remitting, secondary progressive and progressive-relapsing multiple sclerosis courses were included.

In the case of this clonotype: Its antigen remains unknown.

Carried by the TCR beta cDNA libraries were unique molecular identifiers. T cells numbering 1 to 10 million yielded some 480,000 cDNA molecules. TCRdb reanalysed the PCR reads using MiXCR and keeps one entry per CDR3 protein. The sample lists hundreds of thousands of distinct CDR3 sequences, 30% occurring once. Germline values: CDR1 SGHDN, CDR2 FVKESK. The CDR3 totals 16 residues. The ends lost 4 bases at V and 6 bases at J; junction bases unmatched: 11. The study, taken as a whole, reports: Multiple sclerosis patients showed significantly lower normalized Chao1 diversity than controls did. The F measure placed samples prepared in the same batch into strongly shared clusters. TRBV5-6, TRBV5-1 and TRBV20-1 were among 4 or 5 TRBV segments more frequent in patients than controls.

The sequence came from a girl under 18 with multiple sclerosis. Sample: blood. The V gene is TRBV14, the J gene TRBJ2-1, with 8 bases identical to TRBD2. The CDR3 DNA reads as TGTGCCAGCAGCCGAAGGGGGGGACTAGTATCCAATGAGCAGTTCTTC. This translates into CASSRRGGLVSNEQFF.